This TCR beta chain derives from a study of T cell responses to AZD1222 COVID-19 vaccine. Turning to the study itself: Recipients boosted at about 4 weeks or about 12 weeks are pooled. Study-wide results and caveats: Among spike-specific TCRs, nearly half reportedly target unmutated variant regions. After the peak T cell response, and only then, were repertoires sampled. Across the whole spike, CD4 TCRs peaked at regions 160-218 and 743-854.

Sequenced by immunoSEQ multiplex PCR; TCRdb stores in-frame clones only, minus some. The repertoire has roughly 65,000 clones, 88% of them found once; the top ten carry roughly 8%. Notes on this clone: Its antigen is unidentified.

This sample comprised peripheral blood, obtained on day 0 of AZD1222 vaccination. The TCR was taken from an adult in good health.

The CDR3 protein is CASSQDKSEGGSNNEQFF. CDR3 nucleotide sequence: TGTGCCAGCAGCCAAGATAAGTCTGAGGGGGGAAGTAACAATGAGCAGTTCTTC. The rearrangement joins TRBV4-2 to TRBJ2-1; D possibly matches TRBD1 or TRBD2 (6 bases each). The germline V gene has CDR1 LGHNA and CDR2 YNFKEQ. The CDR3 is made up of 18 amino acids. Deletions cut 0 bases from V and 5 bases from J, with 20 bases between.